These 12 T cell receptor beta chains were all obtained from the same sample, sequenced in a study of human T cells and chemical hapten exposure. TCRdb called the RACE reads again in MiXCR, with one record for every CDR3 protein. There are about 120,000 distinct CDR3 sequences in the sample; about 13% occur only once, and 0.92% lies in the top ten. The time point: patch test 1, 2 weeks after DPC sensitization. The treatment: therapeutic diphenylcyclopropenone sensitization with weekly scalp DPC. Sample: whole blood, taken in connection with sensitization to the hapten diphenylcyclopropenone (DPC). Every receptor here comes from a man in his late teens or twenties with alopecia areata. Some clones in this sample may be carry-over from other donors' samples.

This clonotype was seen only a few times. The chain has TRBV6-1 and TRBJ1-1; possible D gene TRBD1, 5 bases. This CDR3 region has 13 residues. Trimming stripped 6 bases from V and 5 bases from J, with 13 bases between. Germline assignment: CDR1 MNHNS and CDR2 SASEGT. The CDR3 here is CASRVWGSTEAFF. As DNA, the CDR3 is TGTGCCAGCAGGGTGTGGGGGAGTACTGAAGCTTTCTTT.

The J gene is TRBJ2-5, the V gene TRBV29-1; D ambiguous. The CDR3 is made up of 12 amino acids. Germline-derived CDR1 and CDR2 are SQVTM and ANQGSEA. The V end was cut by 0 bases, the J end by 5 bases, with 7 bases between. CDR3 bases: TGCAGCGTTGAAGAGACCCGGGAGACCCAGTACTTC. Protein sequence: CSVEETRETQYF.

The table lists this clonotype with a few counts. The genes are TRBV7-9 and TRBJ1-3; D gene unclear. The CDR3 runs to 12 residues. Germline V gives CDR1 SEHNR, CDR2 FQNEAQ (reference sequence). The V end lost 1 base, the J end lost 5 bases, and 3 bases lay between the germline ends. CDR3 residues: CASSLVRNTIYF. In DNA, the CDR3 is TGTGCCAGCAGCTTAGTCCGAAACACCATATATTTT. Combining the CDR3 with reference TRBV7-9 and TRBJ1-3 gives the whole variable domain DTGVSQNPRHKITKRGQNVTFRCDPISEHNRLYWYRQTLGQGPEFLTYFQNEAQLEKSRLLSDRFSAERPKGSFSTLEIQRTEQGDSAMYLCASSLVRNTIYFGEGSWLTVV.

V usage is TRBV18 and J usage is TRBJ1-1; D remains ambiguous. CDR3 size: 14 residues. Trimming left V 3 bases short and J 4 bases short, with 12 bases between. CDR1 and CDR2 from the germline V gene are KGHSH and LQKENI. CDR3 sequence reads: CASSPTEVRTEAFF. The DNA for the CDR3 is TGTGCCAGCTCACCCACGGAGGTTCGCACTGAAGCTTTCTTT.

This rearrangement joins TRBV3-1 to TRBJ2-5; 12 positions match TRBD2. V trimming: 4 bases; J trimming: 2 bases; junction bases outside the gene matches: 5. Germline V gene lookup returns CDR1 LGHDT and CDR2 YNNKEL (reference sequence). This CDR3 spans 16 amino acids. The CDR3 protein is CASSPGLAGTQETQYF. CDR3 sequence (DNA): TGTGCCAGCAGCCCCGGACTAGCGGGGACACAAGAGACCCAGTACTTC.

This chain links TRBV19 with TRBJ1-5, with a possible D match to TRBD1 (5 bases). V was shortened by 5 bases and J by 7 bases, with 15 bases between the two germline ends. The germline gives CDR1 LNHDA, CDR2 SQIVND (reference sequence). The CDR3 is made up of 14 amino acids. CDR3 amino acids: CASSFRPRGQPQHF. The CDR3 DNA sequence: TGTGCCAGTAGTTTTCGTCCCCGGGGCCAGCCCCAGCATTTT.

The gene calls are TRBV18 and TRBJ1-1; D remains unclear. CDR1 and CDR2 from the germline V gene are KGHSH and LQKENI. The CDR3 is 14 amino acids. Trimming took 2 bases from V and 2 from J, leaving 9 bases between them. DNA for the CDR3: TGTGCCAGCTCACCAAGGACGGACAACACTGAAGCTTTCTTT. This codes for CASSPRTDNTEAFF.

This clonotype has only a few counts. This chain uses TRBV6-1 with TRBJ2-5; 9 positions agree with TRBD1. After removal of 1 base from V and 5 bases from J, the junction contained 8 bases not matched to a gene. The CDR3 has 16 amino acids. CDR1 is MNHNS, CDR2 SASEGT, per germline. This CDR3 is CASSEVQDRGLETQYF. The CDR3 bases are TGTGCCAGCAGTGAAGTGCAGGACAGGGGATTGGAGACCCAGTACTTC.

CDR3 coding DNA: TGCAGCGTTGAGGCTGCAGGGGAGAACACCGGGGAGCTGTTTTTT. Its translation: CSVEAAGENTGELFF. The V call is TRBV29-1, the J call TRBJ2-2, with D possibly being TRBD1 (6 bases). This CDR3 is 15 amino acids long. CDR1 SQVTM and CDR2 ANQGSEA come from the germline V gene. With 3 bases removed from V and 1 base from J, the gap between germline ends came to 12 bases.

V usage is TRBV6-5 and J usage is TRBJ1-6; 8 positions agree with TRBD1. Germline values: CDR1 MNHEY, CDR2 SVGAGI. The CDR3 is 22 amino acids. V lost 6 bases to trimming and J lost 0 bases; unmatched junction nucleotides: 22. The chain's CDR3 is CASRRPPTSGTGKSSYNSPLHF. The CDR3 region has the DNA TGTGCCAGCAGAAGACCCCCGACGTCCGGGACAGGAAAGAGCTCCTATAATTCACCCCTCCACTTT.

This clonotype was found many times. The rearrangement uses TRBV7-2 and TRBJ2-7; D is undetermined. The CDR3 has 14 residues. Between the trimmed V and J ends, which lost 8 bases and 3 bases, there was a span of 17 bases. Germline CDR1 is SGHTA and CDR2 is FQGNSA. Written as DNA, the CDR3 is TGTGCCAGCGACCTCGATGAAACAAGCTACGAGCAGTACTTC. It encodes CASDLDETSYEQYF.

This rearrangement joins TRBV4-3 to TRBJ1-1, with D uncertain. The V gene lost 1 base and the J gene lost 7 bases, with 10 bases spanning the gap. The germline gives CDR1 LGHNA, CDR2 YSLEER. The CDR3 is 13 residues long. CDR3 protein: CASSQVPGSEAFF. For the CDR3, the DNA is TGCGCCAGCAGCCAAGTCCCGGGGAGTGAAGCTTTCTTT.